These 21 T cell receptor beta chains originate from one sample sequenced in a study of OX40 agonist ivuxolimab in advanced cancers. Assay: immunoSEQ multiplex PCR; the TCRdb copy retains only in-frame clones and omits some. This sample has more than 85,000 clones, with 90% found just once. The material sequenced was CD4+ or CD8+ T cells sorted from blood, taken in a trial of the OX40 agonist ivuxolimab. Source of these receptors: an adult with an advanced solid tumor such as melanoma, head and neck, liver or kidney cancer.

This chain joins TRBV2 and TRBJ2-1, with a tentative D call TRBD2 (6 bases). Germline V gives CDR1 SNHLY, CDR2 FYNNEI. This CDR3 region has 12 residues. V was pared by 6 bases and J by 5 bases, with 8 bases between. The chain's CDR3 is CASREGNNEQFF. CDR3 in DNA: TGTGCCAGCAGGGAGGGGAACAATGAGCAGTTCTTC.

This chain uses TRBV9 with TRBJ1-4; tentatively, D is TRBD1 (6 bases). CDR1 SGDLS and CDR2 YYNGEE come from the germline V gene. Trimming left V 7 bases short and J 7 bases short, with 14 bases between. The CDR3 is 13 amino acids. The chain's CDR3 is CASPRGAGEKLFF. The CDR3 DNA reads as TGTGCCAGCCCCCGGGGGGCAGGTGAAAAACTGTTTTTT.

Of note for this clone: This specimen includes other DNA sequences encoding the same CDR3. The rearrangement joins TRBV7-9 to TRBJ2-7; the D gene is possibly TRBD1 (6 bases). The ends were cut back, 1 base at V and 5 bases at J, with 9 bases in the middle. Per the germline V gene, CDR1 is SEHNR and CDR2 is FQNEAQ (reference sequence). CDR3 length equals 13 residues. The CDR3 spells CASSLDRANEQYF. The CDR3, as DNA: TGTGCCAGCAGCTTAGACAGGGCGAACGAGCAGTACTTC.

This rearrangement joins TRBV4-1 to TRBJ2-3; 8 bases map to TRBD1. This CDR3 contains 18 residues. V shed 1 base, J shed 0 bases, and the junction held 9 bases outside the gene matches. The germline V gene encodes CDR1 MGHRA and CDR2 YSYEKL. DNA for the CDR3: TGCGCCAGCAGCCAAGTCCTTTATGGGACAGGTAGCACAGATACGCAGTATTTT. This encodes CASSQVLYGTGSTDTQYF.

The rearrangement joins TRBV10-1 to TRBJ2-1, with 14 bases matching TRBD2. The CDR3 contains 14 residues. Unmatched junction bases numbered 6, after V lost 9 bases and J lost 8 bases. Germline V gene lookup returns CDR1 WNHNN and CDR2 SYGVQD (reference sequence). Here the CDR3 reads CASEGTSGSDEQFF. In DNA form, the CDR3 reads TGCGCCAGTGAGGGGACTAGCGGGAGCGATGAGCAGTTCTTC.

This clone was counted a few times. V is TRBV19 and J is TRBJ1-5; the match to TRBD1 covers 8 bases. The CDR3 length is 14 residues. Germline assignment: CDR1 LNHDA and CDR2 SQIVND (reference sequence). V gave up 5 bases and J gave up 4 bases; unmatched junction bases: 4. As DNA, the CDR3 is TGTGCCAGTAGTCTACGGACAGGGAATCAGCCCCAGCATTTT. It is translated as CASSLRTGNQPQHF. The full variable domain, rest sourced from reference TRBV19 and TRBJ1-5, is DGGITQSPKYLFRKEGQNVTLSCEQNLNHDAMYWYRQDPGQGLRLIYYSQIVNDFQKGDIAEGYSVSREKKESFPLTVTSAQKNPTAFYLCASSLRTGNQPQHFGDGTRLSIL.

This clone was recorded a few times. One end of the junction varies from germline; a read error may be responsible. CDR3 DNA: TGTGCCAGTAGTATCCCCGGGGGACGGGACTTAAACTTC. It translates to CASSIPGGRDLNF. V gene TRBV19 combines with J gene TRBJ2-5; possible D gene TRBD2, 6 bases. Germline V gene data show CDR1 as LNHDA and CDR2 as SQIVND (reference sequence). This CDR3 region has 13 residues.

The rearrangement uses TRBV27 and TRBJ2-5; the match to TRBD2 covers 11 bases. The CDR3 is made up of 14 amino acids. The V gene end was trimmed by 6 bases and the J gene end by 4 bases; junction bases not matched to a gene: 4. CDR1 MNHEY and CDR2 SMNVEV come from the germline V gene (reference sequence). CDR3 in DNA: TGTGCCAGCAGAGACCTAGCGGGAGGAGAGACCCAGTACTTC. It encodes CASRDLAGGETQYF.

The chain combines TRBV2 with TRBJ1-3, with TRBD1 matching 7 bases. Germline CDR1 and CDR2: SNHLY and FYNNEI. The CDR3 runs to 15 residues. V lost 4 bases and J lost 0; bases outside the gene matches: 3. The CDR3 coding sequence is TGTGCCAGCAGTGCCCCAGGGGGCTCTGGAAACACCATATATTTT. This codes for CASSAPGGSGNTIYF.

As for this clone: An end of the junction does not agree with germline; a read error may underlie this. V and J are TRBV5-1 and TRBJ2-7; 8 nucleotides line up with TRBD2. Germline CDR1 and CDR2: SGHRS and YFSETQ. This CDR3 is 15 amino acids long. The chain's CDR3 is CASSRGGEGSSEQYF. Here the CDR3 DNA reads TGCGCCAGCAGCCGGGGGGGCGAGGGGTCCTCCGAGCAGTACTTC. The whole variable domain, filled in from reference TRBV5-1 and TRBJ2-7, reads KAGVTQTPRYLIKTRGQQVTLSCSPISGHRSVSWYQQTPGQGLQFLFEYFSETQRNKGNFPGRFSGRQFSNSRSEMNVSTLELGDSALYLCASSRGGEGSSEQYFGPGTRLTVT.

V usage is TRBV5-1 and J usage is TRBJ2-7; 7 bases are shared with TRBD2. After removal of 2 bases from V and 3 bases from J, the junction contained 11 bases not matched to a gene. The CDR3 is made up of 16 amino acids. Germline loops: CDR1 SGHRS, CDR2 YFSETQ. CDR3 bases: TGCGCCAGCAGCTTCCAGCCTAGCGGAGCCATCTACGAGCAGTACTTC. Its translation is CASSFQPSGAIYEQYF.

The J gene is TRBJ1-2, the V gene TRBV28; D is perhaps TRBD1 (5 bases). Germline V lookup: CDR1 MDHEN, CDR2 SYDVKM. This CDR3 has 16 residues. V was clipped by 3 bases and J by 7 bases, with 21 bases between them. The CDR3 nucleotides are TGTGCCAGCAGTTTCCCGATGGGGGGAGAGGGCGTTGGCTACACCTTC. This encodes CASSFPMGGEGVGYTF.

V gene TRBV5-1 combines with J gene TRBJ2-1; D gene ambiguous. The CDR3 is made up of 13 amino acids. Germline CDR1 is SGHRS and CDR2 is YFSETQ. The ends were cut back, 4 bases at V and 4 bases at J, with 9 bases in the middle. CDR3 sequence: CASSEAQYNEQFF. CDR3 sequence (DNA): TGCGCCAGCAGCGAAGCACAGTACAATGAGCAGTTCTTC.

The chain carries TRBV5-1 and TRBJ2-7, with unresolved D. Deletions cut 4 bases from V and 7 bases from J, with 15 bases between. CDR1 and CDR2 from the germline V gene are SGHRS and YFSETQ. CDR3 length: 13 amino acids. CDR3 in DNA: TGCGCCAGCAGCGGCAATCCCCCAGGAGAGCAGTACTTC. This gives the protein CASSGNPPGEQYF.

The chain recombines TRBV5-1 with TRBJ2-2, with a possible D match to TRBD1 (5 bases). CDR3 length: 18 residues. V lost 1 base, J lost 4 bases, and 20 bases lay in between. Germline CDR1 is SGHRS and CDR2 is YFSETQ. CDR3 in DNA: TGCGCCAGCAGCTTGTCCCTTTTCGGCCAGGGTGGCACCGGGGAGCTGTTTTTT. Translating it yields CASSLSLFGQGGTGELFF.

This sequence joins TRBV19 and TRBJ2-5; D is uncertain. The V end was cut by 4 bases, the J end by 0 bases, with 6 bases between. The length of the CDR3 is 13 residues. Germline lookup yields CDR1 LNHDA and CDR2 SQIVND (reference sequence). CDR3 sequence (DNA): TGTGCCAGTAGTACCCTTAACCAAGAGACCCAGTACTTC. It codes for CASSTLNQETQYF. The full variable domain, rest sourced from reference TRBV19 and TRBJ2-5, is DGGITQSPKYLFRKEGQNVTLSCEQNLNHDAMYWYRQDPGQGLRLIYYSQIVNDFQKGDIAEGYSVSREKKESFPLTVTSAQKNPTAFYLCASSTLNQETQYFGPGTRLLVL.

The chain carries TRBV7-2 and TRBJ2-7, with TRBD2 matching 7 bases. This CDR3 spans 17 amino acids. The germline gives CDR1 SGHTA, CDR2 FQGNSA. The ends lost 2 bases at V and 2 bases at J; junction bases unmatched: 12. The DNA of the CDR3 is TGTGCCAGCAGCTTAAAAGGGTCTAGCGGTGGTACCTACGAGCAGTACTTC. Amino acid sequence: CASSLKGSSGGTYEQYF.

The rearrangement links TRBV30 to TRBJ1-1; D not certain. Deletions cut 1 base from V and 0 bases from J, with 6 bases between. This CDR3 region has 13 residues. Germline V gene sequence: CDR1 GTSNPN, CDR2 SVGIG (reference sequence). The CDR3, as DNA: TGTGCCTGGAGTGCAAGCGTGAACACTGAAGCTTTCTTT. Translated: CAWSASVNTEAFF.

This chain joins TRBV5-3 and TRBJ2-7; 14 bases agree with TRBD2. TRBV5-3 is known as an ORF, though its function is uncertain. The ends lost 9 bases at V and 1 base at J; junction bases unmatched: 9. The CDR3 has 16 amino acids. The chain's CDR3 is CAITGTSGGTSYEQYF. The CDR3 DNA reads TGTGCCATAACGGGGACTAGCGGGGGAACTTCCTACGAGCAGTACTTC.

The chain employs TRBV5-6 and TRBJ1-5; D uncertain. The CDR3 is 12 residues long. V lost 0 bases and J 5 bases, leaving 3 bases between the germline ends. Germline V gene sequence: CDR1 SGHDT, CDR2 YYEEEE. The CDR3 spells CASSLVDQPQHF. In DNA form, the CDR3 reads TGTGCCAGCAGCTTGGTCGATCAGCCCCAGCATTTT.

This chain connects TRBV19 to TRBJ2-5; 14 nucleotides match TRBD2. The germline gives CDR1 LNHDA, CDR2 SQIVND (reference sequence). Trimming removed 8 bases from V and 3 bases from J; junction bases left unmatched: 14. The CDR3 runs 18 residues. The CDR3: CASGPGLAGDPRKETQYF. In DNA form, the CDR3 reads TGTGCCAGTGGACCGGGACTAGCGGGAGACCCGCGTAAAGAGACCCAGTACTTC.